This T cell receptor (beta chain) was identified during a study of response to subunit inactivated influenza vaccine. Comment on this clonotype: Its antigen remains unidentified.

Germline V gene data show CDR1 as LGHNA and CDR2 as YSLEER. This CDR3 is 17 amino acids long. The ends lost 3 bases at V and 5 bases at J; junction bases unmatched: 13. Overall study results and limits: Researchers suggested that each seasonal influenza vaccination recruits few new T cells.

Each CDR3 protein is one row after TCRdb ran MiXCR on the RT-PCR reads. Of about 800,000 distinct CDR3 sequences listed, 21% were seen once; the top ten hold roughly 10%. This TCR came from a man aged 45-65 years who received an inactivated influenza vaccine. The source material was PBMCs from blood, sampled 5 days after vaccination. This chain links TRBV4-3 with TRBJ2-1; the match to TRBD2 covers 7 bases. The CDR3, as DNA: TGCGCCAGCAGCCATAAGACTTGGCGGGAGCTTGACAATGAGCAGTTCTTC. Translating gives CASSHKTWRELDNEQFF.